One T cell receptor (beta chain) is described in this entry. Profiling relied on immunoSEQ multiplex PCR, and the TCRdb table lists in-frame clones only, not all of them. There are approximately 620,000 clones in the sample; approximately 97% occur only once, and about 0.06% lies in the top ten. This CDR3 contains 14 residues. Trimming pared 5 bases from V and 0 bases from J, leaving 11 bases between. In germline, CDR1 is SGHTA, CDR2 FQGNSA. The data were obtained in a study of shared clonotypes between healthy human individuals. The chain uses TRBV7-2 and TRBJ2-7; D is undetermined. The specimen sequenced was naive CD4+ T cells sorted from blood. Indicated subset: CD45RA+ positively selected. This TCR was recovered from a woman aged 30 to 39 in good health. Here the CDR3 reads CASSRPTISYEQYF. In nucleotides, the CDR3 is TGTGCCAGCAGCAGACCCACTATCTCCTACGAGCAGTACTTC. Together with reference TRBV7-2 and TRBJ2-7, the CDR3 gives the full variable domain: GAGVSQSPSNKVTEKGKDVELRCDPISGHTALYWYRQSLGQGLEFLIYFQGNSAPDKSGLPSDRFSAERTGGSVSTLTIQRTQQEDSAVYLCASSRPTISYEQYFGPGTRLTVT.